This T cell receptor beta chain was observed in a study of vaccination effects on CD4 cells after COVID-19. CD4+ T cells specific for antigen were expanded with viral peptide pools by the ViraFEST assay before sequencing. Following 10 days of culture, CD4+ T cells were isolated. Vaccinees lacked prior SARS-CoV-2 infection and tested negative for nucleocapsid antibodies. IL-2 medium took the place of half the medium on both days 3 and 7. The protocol was immunoSEQ multiplex PCR, while the TCRdb copy is restricted to in-frame clones and leaves out a portion. The data show tens of thousands of clones, 78% seen once. Worth noting for this clone: Its target is unknown.

V was pared by 2 bases and J by 5 bases, with 10 bases between. CDR1 and CDR2 from the germline V gene are SGHKS and YYEKEE (reference sequence). The CDR3 has 13 amino acids. This clonotype was sampled from a human donor who received a COVID-19 vaccine. Sample: CD4+ T cells from PBMCs cultured with SARS-CoV-2 spike peptides, taken before COVID-19 vaccination. This rearrangement joins TRBV5-5 to TRBJ1-2; D uncertain. The CDR3 region is CASSLMDAYGYTF. The CDR3 nucleotides read TGTGCCAGCAGCTTAATGGATGCGTATGGCTACACCTTC.